A selection of T cell receptor beta chains follows, all from one sample in a study of T cells in Graves' hyperthyroidism and ophthalmopathy. Each CDR3 protein is one row after TCRdb ran MiXCR on the multiplex PCR reads. The sample carries about 540,000 distinct CDR3 sequences, 46% recorded once. Sequencing was done on a sample of peripheral blood or thyroid tissue (not recorded which). The receptors were sampled from a woman in her late teens or twenties with Graves' hyperthyroidism. CDR3s leave out the opening cysteine and the closing phenylalanine or tryptophan.

V gene: TRBV7-6
J gene: TRBJ1-1
CDR3 protein: ASSLWGLPNTEAF

V gene: TRBV29-1
J gene: TRBJ1-5
CDR3 protein: STDRVGNQPQH

V gene: TRBV20-1
J gene: TRBJ2-7
CDR3 protein: SARPSGGDYEQY

V gene: TRBV5-1
J gene: TRBJ1-1
CDR3 protein: ASSLWTSGKQEPNFTEAF

V gene: TRBV6-5
J gene: TRBJ2-7
CDR3 protein: ASSSGQVYEQY

V gene: TRBV19
J gene: TRBJ2-1
CDR3 protein: ASSIQLNNEQF

V gene: TRBV20-1
J gene: TRBJ1-3
CDR3 protein: SANRDSGNTIY

V gene: TRBV15
J gene: TRBJ1-3
CDR3 protein: ATSRDGADSFSGNTIY

V gene: TRBV7-8
J gene: TRBJ1-2
CDR3 protein: ASSPQGYGYT

V gene: TRBV20-1
J gene: TRBJ1-3
CDR3 protein: SARPQTQGNTIY

V gene: TRBV29-1
J gene: TRBJ1-2
CDR3 protein: SPTGGLGYGYT

V gene: TRBV6-1
J gene: TRBJ1-5
CDR3 protein: ASITGTRNQPQH

V gene: TRBV7-9
J gene: TRBJ1-1
CDR3 protein: ASSWTVGNTEAF

V gene: TRBV7-9
J gene: TRBJ2-7
CDR3 protein: ASAMGDEQY

V gene: TRBV29-1
J gene: TRBJ1-5
CDR3 protein: SQGQGRQPQH

V gene: TRBV11-3
J gene: TRBJ2-7
CDR3 protein: ASSAGRTSEQY

V gene: TRBV12-3/TRBV12-4
J gene: TRBJ2-7
CDR3 protein: ASSGDRALSYEQY

V gene: TRBV7-2
J gene: TRBJ2-5
CDR3 protein: ASSFSVRGETQY

V gene: TRBV2
J gene: TRBJ1-2
CDR3 protein: ASSPPGTNYGYT

V gene: TRBV29-1
J gene: TRBJ2-5
CDR3 protein: SVEQGGGQETQY

V gene: TRBV20-1
J gene: TRBJ2-7
CDR3 protein: SAHPLQDGSYEQY

V gene: TRBV5-4
J gene: TRBJ2-5
CDR3 protein: ASSLAPASQETQY

V gene: TRBV28
J gene: TRBJ1-2
CDR3 protein: ASSPSILNYGYT

V gene: TRBV7-9
J gene: TRBJ1-2
CDR3 protein: ASSVQNGYT

V gene: TRBV12-3/TRBV12-4
J gene: TRBJ1-5
CDR3 protein: ASSLYGQPQH

V gene: TRBV7-2
J gene: TRBJ2-5
CDR3 protein: ASSYGLAGVEAQY

V gene: TRBV5-1
J gene: TRBJ2-7
CDR3 protein: ASSFTSGSRNEQY

V gene: TRBV2
J gene: TRBJ2-5
CDR3 protein: ASTPMAGGKETQY

V gene: TRBV12-3/TRBV12-4
J gene: TRBJ1-5
CDR3 protein: ASSPLQGASQPQH

V gene: TRBV5-1
J gene: TRBJ1-4
CDR3 protein: ASKMRTDEEKLF

V gene: TRBV20-1
J gene: TRBJ2-7
CDR3 protein: SARQEQGYEQY

V gene: TRBV2
J gene: TRBJ1-1
CDR3 protein: ASVRLVGTEAF

V gene: TRBV19
J gene: -
CDR3 protein: VSSRTSGRRTDTQF

V gene: TRBV7-9
J gene: TRBJ1-1
CDR3 protein: ASSLRPGAVTEAF

V gene: TRBV30
J gene: TRBJ1-1
CDR3 protein: ARNSGQGGTEAF

V gene: TRBV24-1
J gene: TRBJ1-5
CDR3 protein: ATSKTSGTNQPQH

V gene: TRBV4-2
J gene: TRBJ2-2
CDR3 protein: ASSQGGTINTGELF

V gene: TRBV7-9
J gene: TRBJ1-4
CDR3 protein: ASSKPGDRDEKLF

V gene: TRBV7-9
J gene: TRBJ1-2
CDR3 protein: ASSPRRTQRMVRTGVRTGYGYT

V gene: TRBV3-1
J gene: TRBJ2-5
CDR3 protein: ASSHWRDQETQY